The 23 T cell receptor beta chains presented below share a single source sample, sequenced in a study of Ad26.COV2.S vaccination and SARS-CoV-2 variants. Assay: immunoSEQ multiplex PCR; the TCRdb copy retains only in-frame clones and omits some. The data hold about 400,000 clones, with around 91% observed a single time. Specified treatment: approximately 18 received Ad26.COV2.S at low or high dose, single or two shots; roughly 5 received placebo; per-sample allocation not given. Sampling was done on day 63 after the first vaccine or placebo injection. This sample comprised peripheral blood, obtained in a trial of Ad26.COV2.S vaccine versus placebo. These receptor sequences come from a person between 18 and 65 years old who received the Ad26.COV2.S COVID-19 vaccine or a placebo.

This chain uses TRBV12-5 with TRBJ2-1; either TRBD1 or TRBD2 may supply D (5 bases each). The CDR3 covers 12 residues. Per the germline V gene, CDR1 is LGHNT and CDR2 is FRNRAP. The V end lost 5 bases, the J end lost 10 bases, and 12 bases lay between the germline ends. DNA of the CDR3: TGTGCTAGTGGTCCCCCGGGGCGGGAGCAGTTCTTC. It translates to CASGPPGREQFF.

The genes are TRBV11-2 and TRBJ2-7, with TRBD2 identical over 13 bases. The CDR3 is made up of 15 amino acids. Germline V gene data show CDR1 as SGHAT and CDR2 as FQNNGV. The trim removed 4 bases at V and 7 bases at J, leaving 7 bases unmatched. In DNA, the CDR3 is TGTGCCAGCAGCTCACTAGCGGGAGGGCCGGGTGAGCAGTACTTC. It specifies CASSSLAGGPGEQYF. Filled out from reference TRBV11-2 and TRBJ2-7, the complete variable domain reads EAGVAQSPRYKIIEKRQSVAFWCNPISGHATLYWYQQILGQGPKLLIQFQNNGVVDDSQLPKDRFSAERLKGVDSTLKIQPAKLEDSAVYLCASSSLAGGPGEQYFGPGTRLTVT.

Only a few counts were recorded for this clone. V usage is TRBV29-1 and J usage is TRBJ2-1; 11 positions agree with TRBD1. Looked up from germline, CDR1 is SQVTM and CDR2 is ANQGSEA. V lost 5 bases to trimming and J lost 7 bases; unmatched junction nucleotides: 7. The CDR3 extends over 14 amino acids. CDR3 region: CSVMDRGRINEQFF. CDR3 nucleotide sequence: TGCAGCGTTATGGACAGGGGGCGAATTAATGAGCAGTTCTTC.

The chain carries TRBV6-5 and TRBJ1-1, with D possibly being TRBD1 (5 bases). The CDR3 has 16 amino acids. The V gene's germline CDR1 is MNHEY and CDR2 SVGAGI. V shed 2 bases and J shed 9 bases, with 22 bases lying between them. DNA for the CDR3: TGTGCCAGCAGTTACCTCTCACCCCAGGGCGGAGGACAAGCTTTCTTT. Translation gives CASSYLSPQGGGQAFF.

CDR3 in DNA: TGTGCCAGCAGCCAAGTCTCATCCGTAACTCAGCAGTACTTC. Translation: CASSQVSSVTQQYF. The rearrangement links TRBV3-1 (or the pseudogene TRBV3-2) to TRBJ2-7; no definite D call. V was trimmed by 1 base and J by 8 bases, leaving 15 bases between them. This CDR3 comprises 14 residues. Per the germline V gene, CDR1 is LGHDT and CDR2 is YNNKEL (reference sequence).

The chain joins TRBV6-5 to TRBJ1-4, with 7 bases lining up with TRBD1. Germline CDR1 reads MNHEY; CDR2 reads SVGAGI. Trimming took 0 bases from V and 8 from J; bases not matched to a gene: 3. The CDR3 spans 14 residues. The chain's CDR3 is CASSYSGTEEKLFF. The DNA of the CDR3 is TGTGCCAGCAGTTACTCCGGGACAGAGGAAAAACTGTTTTTT.

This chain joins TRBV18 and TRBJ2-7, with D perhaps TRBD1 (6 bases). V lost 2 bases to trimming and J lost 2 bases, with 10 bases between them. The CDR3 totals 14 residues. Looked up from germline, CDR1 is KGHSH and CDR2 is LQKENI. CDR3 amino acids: CASSPTGNPYEQYF. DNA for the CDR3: TGTGCCAGCTCACCAACAGGGAATCCCTACGAGCAGTACTTC.

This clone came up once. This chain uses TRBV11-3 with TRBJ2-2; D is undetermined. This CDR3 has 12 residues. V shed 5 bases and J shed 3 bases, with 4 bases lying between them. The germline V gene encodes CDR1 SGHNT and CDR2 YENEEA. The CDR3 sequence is CASSPDTGELFF. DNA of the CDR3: TGTGCCAGCAGCCCTGACACCGGGGAGCTGTTTTTT.

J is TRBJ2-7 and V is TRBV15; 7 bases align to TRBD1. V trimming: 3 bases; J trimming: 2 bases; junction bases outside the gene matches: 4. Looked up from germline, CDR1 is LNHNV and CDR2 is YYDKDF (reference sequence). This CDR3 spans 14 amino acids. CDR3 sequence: CATSRRQGAYEQYF. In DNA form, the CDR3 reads TGTGCCACCAGCAGGAGACAGGGAGCCTACGAGCAGTACTTC.

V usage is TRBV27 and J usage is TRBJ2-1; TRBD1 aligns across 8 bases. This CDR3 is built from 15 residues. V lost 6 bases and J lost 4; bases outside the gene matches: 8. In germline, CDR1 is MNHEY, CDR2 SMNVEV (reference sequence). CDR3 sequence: CASSSGTGMYNEQFF. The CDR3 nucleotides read TGTGCCAGCAGCTCCGGGACAGGCATGTACAATGAGCAGTTCTTC.

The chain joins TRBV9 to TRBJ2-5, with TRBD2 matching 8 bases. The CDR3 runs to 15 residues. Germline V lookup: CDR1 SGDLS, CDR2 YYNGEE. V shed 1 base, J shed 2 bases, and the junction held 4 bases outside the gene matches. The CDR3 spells CASSVNSGAQETQYF. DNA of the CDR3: TGTGCCAGCAGCGTAAATAGCGGGGCACAAGAGACCCAGTACTTC.

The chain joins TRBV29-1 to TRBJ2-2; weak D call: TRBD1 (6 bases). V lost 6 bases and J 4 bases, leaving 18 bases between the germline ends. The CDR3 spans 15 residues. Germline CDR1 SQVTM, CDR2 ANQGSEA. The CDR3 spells CSVATGRELTGELFF. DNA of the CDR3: TGCAGCGTCGCGACAGGACGCGAACTCACCGGGGAGCTGTTTTTT.

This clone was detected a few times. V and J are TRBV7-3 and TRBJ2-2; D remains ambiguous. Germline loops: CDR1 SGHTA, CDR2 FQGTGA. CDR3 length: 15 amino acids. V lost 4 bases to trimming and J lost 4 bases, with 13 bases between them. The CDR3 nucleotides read TGTGCCAGCAGCTCCGACTCATCGGTCACCGGGGAGCTGTTTTTT. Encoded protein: CASSSDSSVTGELFF.

CDR3 in DNA: TGTGCCAGCAGACAGGGTACGTCTGGAAACACCATATATTTT. Its protein is CASRQGTSGNTIYF. This chain uses TRBV6-6 with TRBJ1-3, with a possible D match to TRBD1 (6 bases). The germline gives CDR1 MNHNY, CDR2 SVGAGI (reference sequence). The CDR3 totals 14 residues. V lost 6 bases and J lost 1, with 10 bases in between.

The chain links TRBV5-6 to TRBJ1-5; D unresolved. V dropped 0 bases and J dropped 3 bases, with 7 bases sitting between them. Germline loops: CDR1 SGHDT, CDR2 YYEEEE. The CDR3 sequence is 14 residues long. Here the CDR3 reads CASSLGAANQPQHF. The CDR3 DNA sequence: TGTGCCAGCAGCTTGGGGGCAGCCAATCAGCCCCAGCATTTT.

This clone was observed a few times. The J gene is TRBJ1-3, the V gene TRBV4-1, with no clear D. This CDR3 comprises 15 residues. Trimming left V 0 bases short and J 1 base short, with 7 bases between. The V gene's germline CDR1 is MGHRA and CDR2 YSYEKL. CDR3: CASSQDGVSGNTIYF. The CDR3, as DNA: TGCGCCAGCAGCCAAGATGGGGTATCTGGAAACACCATATATTTT.

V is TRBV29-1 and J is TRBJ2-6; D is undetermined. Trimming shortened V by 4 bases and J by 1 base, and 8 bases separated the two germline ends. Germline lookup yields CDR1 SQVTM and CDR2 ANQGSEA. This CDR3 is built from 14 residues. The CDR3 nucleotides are TGCAGCGTTGTCTTGGAGTCTGGGGCCAACGTCCTGACTTTC. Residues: CSVVLESGANVLTF.

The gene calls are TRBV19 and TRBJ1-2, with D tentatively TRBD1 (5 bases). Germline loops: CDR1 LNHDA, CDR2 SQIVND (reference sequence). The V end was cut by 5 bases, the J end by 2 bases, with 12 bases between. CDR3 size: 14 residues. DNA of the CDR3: TGTGCCAGTAGTGGGGCGTGGGGGAACTATGGCTACACCTTC. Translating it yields CASSGAWGNYGYTF.

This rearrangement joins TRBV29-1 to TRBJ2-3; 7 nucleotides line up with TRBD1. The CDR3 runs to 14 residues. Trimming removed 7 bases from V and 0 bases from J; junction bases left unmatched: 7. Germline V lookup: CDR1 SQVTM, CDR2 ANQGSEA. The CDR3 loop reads CSARTGSSTDTQYF. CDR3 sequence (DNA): TGCAGCGCAAGGACAGGCTCTAGCACAGATACGCAGTATTTT.

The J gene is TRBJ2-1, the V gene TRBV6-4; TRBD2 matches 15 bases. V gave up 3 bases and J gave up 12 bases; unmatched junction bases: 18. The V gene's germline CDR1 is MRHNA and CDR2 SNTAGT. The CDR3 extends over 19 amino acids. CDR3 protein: CASSEQGDGLAGGAVGQFF. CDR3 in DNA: TGTGCCAGCAGTGAACAAGGGGATGGACTAGCGGGAGGGGCTGTGGGGCAGTTCTTC.

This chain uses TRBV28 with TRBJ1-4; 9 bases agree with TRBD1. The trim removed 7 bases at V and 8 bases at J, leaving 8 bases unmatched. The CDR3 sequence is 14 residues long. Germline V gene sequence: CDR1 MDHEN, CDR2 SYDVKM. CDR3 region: CASNNRGRGEKLFF. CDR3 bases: TGTGCCAGCAACAACAGGGGGCGCGGGGAAAAACTGTTTTTT.

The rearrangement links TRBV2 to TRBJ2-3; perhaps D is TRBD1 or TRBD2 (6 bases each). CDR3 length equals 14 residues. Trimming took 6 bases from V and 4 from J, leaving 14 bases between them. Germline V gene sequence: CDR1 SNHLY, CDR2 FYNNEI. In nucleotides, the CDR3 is TGTGCCAGCAGGAGATACAGGGAGGCAGATACGCAGTATTTT. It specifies CASRRYREADTQYF.

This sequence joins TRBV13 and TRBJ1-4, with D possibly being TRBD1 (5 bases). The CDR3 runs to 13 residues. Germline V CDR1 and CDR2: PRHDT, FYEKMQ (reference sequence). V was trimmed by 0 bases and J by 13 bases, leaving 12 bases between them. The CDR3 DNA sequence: TGTGCCAGCAGCTTAGGCCTGGGGGACGGACTGTTTTTT. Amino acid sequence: CASSLGLGDGLFF.